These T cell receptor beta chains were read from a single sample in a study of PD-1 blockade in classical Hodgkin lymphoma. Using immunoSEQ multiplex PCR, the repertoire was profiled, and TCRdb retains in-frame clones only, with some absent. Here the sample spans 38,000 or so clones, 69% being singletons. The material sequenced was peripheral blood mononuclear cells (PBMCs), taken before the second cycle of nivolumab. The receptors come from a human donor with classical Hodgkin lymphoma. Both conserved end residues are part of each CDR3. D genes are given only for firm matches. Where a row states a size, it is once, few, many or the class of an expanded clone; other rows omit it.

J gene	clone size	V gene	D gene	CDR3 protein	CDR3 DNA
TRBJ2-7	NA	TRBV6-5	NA	CASSEESITF	TGTGCCAGCAGTGAGGAATCCATTACCTTC
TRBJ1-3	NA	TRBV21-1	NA	CASSKHRQGRKEAGNTIYF	TGTGCCAGCAGCAAACACCGACAGGGAAGAAAGGAAGCTGGAAACACCATATATTTT
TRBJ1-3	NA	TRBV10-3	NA	CAISPVSPSGNTIYF	TGTGCCATCAGCCCTGTGTCTCCCTCTGGAAACACCATATATTTT
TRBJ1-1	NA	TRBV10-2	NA	CASSESAAKQAEAFF	TGCGCCAGCAGTGAGTCCGCAGCCAAGCAGGCTGAAGCTTTCTTT
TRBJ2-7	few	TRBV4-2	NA	CASSDRAYEQYF	TGTGCCAGCAGCGACCGGGCATACGAGCAGTACTTC
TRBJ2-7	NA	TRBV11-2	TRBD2	CASSLDGRGGTYEQYF	TGTGCCAGCAGCTTAGATGGACGGGGGGGTACCTACGAGCAGTACTTC
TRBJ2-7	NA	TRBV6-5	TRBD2	CASSYSLLAGGYEQYF	TGTGCCAGCAGTTACTCCCTACTAGCGGGGGGCTACGAGCAGTACTTC
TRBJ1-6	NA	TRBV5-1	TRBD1	CASSSGQVLTGSPLHF	TGCGCCAGCAGCAGTGGACAGGTCCTTACAGGTTCACCCCTCCACTTT
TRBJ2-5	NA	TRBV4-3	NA	CASSQAHSQETQYF	TGCGCCAGCAGCCAAGCGCACAGCCAAGAGACCCAGTACTTC
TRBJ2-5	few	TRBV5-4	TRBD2	CASTLGLAGEQETQYF	TGTGCCAGCACCCTGGGGCTAGCGGGAGAACAAGAGACCCAGTACTTC
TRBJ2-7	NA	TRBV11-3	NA	CASRDGTIDEQYF	TGTGCCAGCAGAGACGGGACAATCGACGAGCAGTACTTC
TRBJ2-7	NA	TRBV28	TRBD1	CASSPGTGPYEQYF	TGTGCCAGCAGCCCCGGGACAGGGCCCTACGAGCAGTACTTC
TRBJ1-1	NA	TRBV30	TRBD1	CAWRFGQGLMNTEAFF	TGTGCCTGGAGATTCGGACAGGGCTTGATGAACACTGAAGCTTTCTTT
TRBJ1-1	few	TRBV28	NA	CASSLSTDMNTEAFF	TGTGCCAGCAGTTTATCTACAGATATGAACACTGAAGCTTTCTTT
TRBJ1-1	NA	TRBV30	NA	CASRELDRINTEAFF	TGTGCCTCCCGAGAACTAGACAGGATTAACACTGAAGCTTTCTTT
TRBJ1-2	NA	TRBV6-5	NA	CASSYSHRSNYGYTF	TGTGCCAGCAGTTACTCCCACAGATCTAACTATGGCTACACCTTC
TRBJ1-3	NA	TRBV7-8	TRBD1	CASSAYASTGRENTIYF	TGTGCCAGCAGCGCCTACGCCTCGACAGGGCGAGAAAACACCATATATTTT
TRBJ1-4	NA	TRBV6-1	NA	CASSIQGMANEKLFF	TGTGCCAGCAGTATACAGGGTATGGCTAATGAAAAACTGTTTTTT
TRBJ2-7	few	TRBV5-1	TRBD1	CASSLGQGEKNEQYF	TGCGCCAGCAGCTTGGGACAGGGTGAAAAAAACGAGCAGTACTTC
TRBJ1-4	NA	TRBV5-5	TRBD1	CASSFTGVVEKLFF	TGTGCCAGCAGTTTCACAGGGGTTGTGGAAAAACTGTTTTTT
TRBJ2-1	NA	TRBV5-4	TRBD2	CASSYGLAEYNEQFF	TGTGCCAGCAGCTACGGACTAGCGGAGTACAATGAGCAGTTCTTC
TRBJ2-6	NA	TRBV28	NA	CASRSGAGGANVLTF	TGTGCCAGCAGGTCAGGGGCGGGTGGGGCCAACGTCCTGACTTTC
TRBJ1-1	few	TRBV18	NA	CASSPTRTPNTEAFF	TGTGCCAGCTCACCAACTCGGACACCGAACACTGAAGCTTTCTTT
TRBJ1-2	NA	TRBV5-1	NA	CASSLTGRTYGYTF	TGCGCCAGCAGCTTGACGGGACGGACTTATGGCTACACCTTC
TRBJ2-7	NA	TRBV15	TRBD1	CATSSTGTGILEQYF	TGTGCCACCAGCAGCACCGGGACAGGGATCCTCGAGCAGTACTTC
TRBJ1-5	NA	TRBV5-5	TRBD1	CASSPGQGLFNQPQHF	TGTGCCAGCAGCCCGGGACAGGGGCTGTTCAATCAGCCCCAGCATTTT
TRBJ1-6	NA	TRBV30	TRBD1	CAWRGQGGSPLHF	TGTGCCTGGAGGGGACAGGGAGGTTCACCCCTCCACTTT
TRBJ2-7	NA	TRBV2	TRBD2	CASSEGRGGPSLVEQYF	TGTGCCAGCAGTGAAGGGCGGGGGGGCCCAAGTCTCGTCGAGCAGTACTTC
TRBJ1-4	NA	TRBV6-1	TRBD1	CASSEPGQINEKLFF	TGTGCCAGCAGTGAACCGGGACAGATTAATGAAAAACTGTTTTTT
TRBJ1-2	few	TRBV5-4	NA	CASSQNRGARNYGYTF	TGTGCCAGCAGCCAAAATCGGGGGGCGCGGAACTATGGCTACACCTTC
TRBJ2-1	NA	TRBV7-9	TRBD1	CASSSTGHYYNEQFF	TGTGCCAGCAGCTCGACAGGGCATTATTACAATGAGCAGTTCTTC